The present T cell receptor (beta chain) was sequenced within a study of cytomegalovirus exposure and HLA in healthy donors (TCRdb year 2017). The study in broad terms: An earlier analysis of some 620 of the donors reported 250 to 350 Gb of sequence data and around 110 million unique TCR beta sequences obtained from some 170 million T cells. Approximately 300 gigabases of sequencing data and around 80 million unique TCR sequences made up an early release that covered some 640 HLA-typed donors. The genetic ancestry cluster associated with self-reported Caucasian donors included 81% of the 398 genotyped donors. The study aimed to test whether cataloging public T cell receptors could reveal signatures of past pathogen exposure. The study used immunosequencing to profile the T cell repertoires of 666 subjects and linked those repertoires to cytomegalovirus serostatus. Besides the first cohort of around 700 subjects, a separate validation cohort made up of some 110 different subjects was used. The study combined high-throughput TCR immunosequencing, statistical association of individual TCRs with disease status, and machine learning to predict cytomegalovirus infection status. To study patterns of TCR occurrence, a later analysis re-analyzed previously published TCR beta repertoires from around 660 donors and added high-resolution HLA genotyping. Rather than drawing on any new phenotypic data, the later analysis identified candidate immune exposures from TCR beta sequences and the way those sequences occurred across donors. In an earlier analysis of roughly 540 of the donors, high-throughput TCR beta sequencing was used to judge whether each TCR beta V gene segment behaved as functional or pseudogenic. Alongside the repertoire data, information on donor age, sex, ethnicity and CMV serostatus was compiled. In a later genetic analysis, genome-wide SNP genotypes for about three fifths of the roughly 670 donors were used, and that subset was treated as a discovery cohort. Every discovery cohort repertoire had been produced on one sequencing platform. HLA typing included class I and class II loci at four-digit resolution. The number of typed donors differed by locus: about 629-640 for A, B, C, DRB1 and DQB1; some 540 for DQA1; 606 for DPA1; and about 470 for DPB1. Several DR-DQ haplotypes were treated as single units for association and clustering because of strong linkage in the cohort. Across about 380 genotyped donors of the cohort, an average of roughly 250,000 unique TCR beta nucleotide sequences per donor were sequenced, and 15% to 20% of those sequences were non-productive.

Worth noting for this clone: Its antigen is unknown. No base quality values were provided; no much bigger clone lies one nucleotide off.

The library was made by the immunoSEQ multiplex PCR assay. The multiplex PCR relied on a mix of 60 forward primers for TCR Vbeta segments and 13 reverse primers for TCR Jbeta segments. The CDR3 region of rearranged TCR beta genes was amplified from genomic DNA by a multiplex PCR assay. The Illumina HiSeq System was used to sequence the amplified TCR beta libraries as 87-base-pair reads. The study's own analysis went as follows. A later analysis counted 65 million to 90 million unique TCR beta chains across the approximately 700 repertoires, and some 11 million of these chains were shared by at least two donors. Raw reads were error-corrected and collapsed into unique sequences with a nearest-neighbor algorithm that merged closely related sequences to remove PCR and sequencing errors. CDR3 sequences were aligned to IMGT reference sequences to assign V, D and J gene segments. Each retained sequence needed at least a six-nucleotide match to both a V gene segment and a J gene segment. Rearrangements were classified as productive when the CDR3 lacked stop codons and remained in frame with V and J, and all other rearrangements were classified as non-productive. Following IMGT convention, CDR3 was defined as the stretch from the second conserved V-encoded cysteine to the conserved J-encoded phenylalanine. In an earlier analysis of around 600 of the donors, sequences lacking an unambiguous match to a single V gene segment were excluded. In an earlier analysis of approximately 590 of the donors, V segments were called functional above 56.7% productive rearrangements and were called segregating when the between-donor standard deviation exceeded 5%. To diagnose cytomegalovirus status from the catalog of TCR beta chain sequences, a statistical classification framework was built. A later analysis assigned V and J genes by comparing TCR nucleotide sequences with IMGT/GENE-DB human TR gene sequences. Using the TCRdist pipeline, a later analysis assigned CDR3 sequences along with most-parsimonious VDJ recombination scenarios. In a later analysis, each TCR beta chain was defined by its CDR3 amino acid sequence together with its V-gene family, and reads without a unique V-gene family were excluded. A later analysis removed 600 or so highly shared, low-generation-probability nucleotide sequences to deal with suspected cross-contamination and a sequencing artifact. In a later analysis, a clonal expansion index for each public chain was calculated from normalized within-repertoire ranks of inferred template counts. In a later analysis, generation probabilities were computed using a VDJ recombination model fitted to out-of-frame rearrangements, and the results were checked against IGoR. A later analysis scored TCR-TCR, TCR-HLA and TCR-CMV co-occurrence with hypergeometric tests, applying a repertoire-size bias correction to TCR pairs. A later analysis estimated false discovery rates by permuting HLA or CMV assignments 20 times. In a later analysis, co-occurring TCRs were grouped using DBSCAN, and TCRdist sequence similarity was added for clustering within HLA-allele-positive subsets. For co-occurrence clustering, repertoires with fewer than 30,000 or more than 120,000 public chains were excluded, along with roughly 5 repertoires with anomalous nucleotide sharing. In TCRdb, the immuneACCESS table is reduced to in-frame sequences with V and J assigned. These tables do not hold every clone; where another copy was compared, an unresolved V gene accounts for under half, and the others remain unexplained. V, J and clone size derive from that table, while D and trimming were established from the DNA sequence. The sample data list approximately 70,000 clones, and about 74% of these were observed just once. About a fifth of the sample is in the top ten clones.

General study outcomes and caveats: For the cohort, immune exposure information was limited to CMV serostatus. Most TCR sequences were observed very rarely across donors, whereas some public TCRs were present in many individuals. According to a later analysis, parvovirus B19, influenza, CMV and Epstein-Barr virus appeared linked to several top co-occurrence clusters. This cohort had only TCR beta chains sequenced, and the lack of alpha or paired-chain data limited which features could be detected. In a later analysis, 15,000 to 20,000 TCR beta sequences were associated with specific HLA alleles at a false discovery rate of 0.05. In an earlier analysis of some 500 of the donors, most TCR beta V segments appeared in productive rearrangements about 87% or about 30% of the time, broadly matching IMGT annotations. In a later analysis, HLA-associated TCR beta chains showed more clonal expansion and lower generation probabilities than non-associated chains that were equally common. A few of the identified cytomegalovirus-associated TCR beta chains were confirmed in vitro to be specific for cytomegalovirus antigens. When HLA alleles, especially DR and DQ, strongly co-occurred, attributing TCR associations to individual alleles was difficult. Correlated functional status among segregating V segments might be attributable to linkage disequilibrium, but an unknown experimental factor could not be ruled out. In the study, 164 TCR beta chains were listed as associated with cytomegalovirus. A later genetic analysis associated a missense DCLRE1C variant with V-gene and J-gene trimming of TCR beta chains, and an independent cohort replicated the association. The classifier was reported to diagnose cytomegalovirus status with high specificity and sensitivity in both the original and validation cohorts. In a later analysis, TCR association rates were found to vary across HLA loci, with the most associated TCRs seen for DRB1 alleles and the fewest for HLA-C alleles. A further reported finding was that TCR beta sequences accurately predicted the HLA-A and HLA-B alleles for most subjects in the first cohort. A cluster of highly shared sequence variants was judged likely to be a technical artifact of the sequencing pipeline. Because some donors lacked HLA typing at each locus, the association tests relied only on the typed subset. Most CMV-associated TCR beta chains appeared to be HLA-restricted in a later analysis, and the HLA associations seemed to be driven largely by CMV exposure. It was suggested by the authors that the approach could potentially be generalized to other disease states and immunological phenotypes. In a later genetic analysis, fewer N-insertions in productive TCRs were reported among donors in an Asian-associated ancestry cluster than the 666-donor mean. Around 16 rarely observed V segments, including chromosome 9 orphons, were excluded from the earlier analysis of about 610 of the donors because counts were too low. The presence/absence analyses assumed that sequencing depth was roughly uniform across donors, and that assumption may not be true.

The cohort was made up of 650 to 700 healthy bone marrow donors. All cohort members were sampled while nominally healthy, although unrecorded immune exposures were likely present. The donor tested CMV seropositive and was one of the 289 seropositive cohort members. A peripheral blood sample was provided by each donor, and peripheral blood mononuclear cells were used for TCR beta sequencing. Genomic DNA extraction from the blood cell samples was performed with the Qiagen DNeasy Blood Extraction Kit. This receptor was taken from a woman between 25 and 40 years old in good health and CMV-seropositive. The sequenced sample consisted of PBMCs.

The DNA sequence is as follows: TGTGCCAGCAGCCCGACAGGGAAGACAGATACGCAGTATTTT. It is translated as CASSPTGKTDTQYF. In this chain, TRBV6-6 is recombined with TRBJ2-3, with 7 bases in between that match TRBD1. For this chain, trimming is 6 bases at the V end and 3 bases at the J end, and the number of junction bases without a gene match is 6. The germline V gene (reference sequence) provides CDR1 MNHNY and CDR2 SVGAGI. The CDR3 starts with the cysteine, ends with the phenylalanine, and has 14 residues. Here the CDR3 DNA is all that survives: 42 bases in frame from base 1.